The clone carrying this T cell receptor (beta chain) has ten or more counts. Antigen unknown. In the authors' workflow: Clinicopathological groups supplied CDR3 differences that were used to build a distant-metastasis classifier for papillary thyroid cancer. MiXCR re-clonotyped the PCR reads for TCRdb. The V and J calls follow TCRdb's processing rather than the paper's. The table lists under 40,000 clones, less than 20% of them singletons, with nearly 3.5% in the top ten. Trimming cost V 2 bases and J 1 base, with 0 bases left between them. CDR1 and CDR2 (germline): SGHRS, YFSETQ. The CDR3 covers 11 residues. This specimen belongs to a study of metastatic and nonmetastatic thyroid tumors. Study details: Repertoires of blood and of tissue (tumor or nodule) from malignant and benign thyroid patients were compared.

Thyroid surgery was performed in patients who had received no treatment beforehand. Study conclusions and caveats: The reported finding was significantly higher TCR beta diversity in malignant thyroid tumors relative to benign nodules, in blood and tumor.

Sequencing was done on a sample of blood. The chain recombines TRBV5-1 with TRBJ2-5; D gene unclear. The TCR was taken from a female donor with papillary thyroid cancer or a benign thyroid nodule (not recorded which). Some clones in this sample may be carry-over from other donors' samples. The CDR3: CASSFQETQYF. In DNA, the CDR3 is TGCGCCAGCAGCTTCCAAGAGACCCAGTACTTC.